This is a list of T cell receptor beta chains from one sample in a study of post-analysis software for immune sequencing data. One entry per CDR3 protein results from TCRdb running MiXCR on the PCR reads. Of about 540,000 distinct CDR3 sequences in the sample, 30% to 40% were seen once. The sample comprised blood. The receptors shown here come from a girl between 2 and 17 years old with multiple sclerosis. Both conserved end residues are part of each CDR3. A D gene is named only where the DNA matches it firmly. Only part of the rows carry a size: once, few, many, or a class if the clone is expanded.

v_call	d_call	j_call	clone_size	cdr3_nt	cdr3_aa
TRBV2	NA	TRBJ2-7	once	TGTGCCAGCAGCCCAGGGGCGAACTCCTACGAGCAGTACTTC	CASSPGANSYEQYF
TRBV6-1	TRBD1	TRBJ1-2	NA	TGTGCCGCTACAGGGGATTATGGCTACACCTTC	CAATGDYGYTF
TRBV7-9	TRBD1	TRBJ1-2	NA	TGTGCCAGCAGCTTAGAAGACAGGGGAATTGGCTACACCTTC	CASSLEDRGIGYTF
TRBV20-1	TRBD1	TRBJ1-2	NA	TGCAGTGCTAGAGGACAGGGCTACTATGGCTACACCTTC	CSARGQGYYGYTF
TRBV9	NA	TRBJ2-7	NA	TGTGCCAGCAGCGTAGCGTCAGTTGCTCCCTACGAGCAGTACTTC	CASSVASVAPYEQYF
TRBV6-2/TRBV6-3	NA	TRBJ1-2	NA	TGTGCCAGCAGCGCTCCGGGTGCAATCTATGGCTACACCTTC	CASSAPGAIYGYTF
TRBV5-6	NA	TRBJ1-1	NA	TGTGCCAGCAGCTTTCGCAGGTTTACGAACACTGAAGCTTTCTTT	CASSFRRFTNTEAFF
TRBV12-3/TRBV12-4	NA	TRBJ1-2	NA	TGTGCCAGCAGTTTGGGCGCGGGACGAGATGGCTACACCTTC	CASSLGAGRDGYTF
TRBV11-1	NA	TRBJ1-1	few	TGTGCCAGCAGCTTATTCATGAACACTGAAGCTTTCTTT	CASSLFMNTEAFF
TRBV12-3/TRBV12-4	NA	TRBJ1-4	NA	TGTGCCAGCAGTTTCAACTGGGGGGACGAAAAACTGTTTTTT	CASSFNWGDEKLFF
TRBV6-5	TRBD2	TRBJ2-7	NA	TGTGCCAGCAGTTACTCACCTGGACTAGCTCGGTACGAGCAGTACTTC	CASSYSPGLARYEQYF
TRBV2	TRBD1	TRBJ2-1	NA	TGTGCCAGCAGGACATCTGGGGGACAGTACAATGAGCAGTTCTTC	CASRTSGGQYNEQFF
TRBV5-1	NA	TRBJ1-1	NA	TGCGCCAGCAGCTTGGACGGGGAAGTGTCTGAAGCTTTCTTT	CASSLDGEVSEAFF
TRBV6-1	NA	TRBJ2-3	NA	TGTGCCAGCAACCCCCGGGAGACAGATACGCAGTATTTT	CASNPRETDTQYF
TRBV5-1	TRBD1	TRBJ2-1	few	TGCGCCAGCAGCTCTCAGGGGGCCTATGAGCAGTTCTTC	CASSSQGAYEQFF
TRBV7-9	NA	TRBJ2-3	NA	TGTGCCAGCAGACATCCGATGGTAGATACGCAGTATTTT	CASRHPMVDTQYF
TRBV7-2	NA	TRBJ2-3	few	TGTGCCAGCAGCTTAAAAGGAGGAACAGATACGCAGTATTTT	CASSLKGGTDTQYF
TRBV20-1	NA	TRBJ1-5	NA	TGCAGTGCGGGCGGGGCCAGGGAGAATCAGCCCCAGCATTTT	CSAGGARENQPQHF